A single sample gave rise to the 24 T cell receptor beta chains below, sequenced in a study of blood T cell repertoires in COVID-19. TCRdb keeps only in-frame clones here, not all; method: immunoSEQ multiplex PCR. The repertoire holds 250,000 or so clones, about 83% seen once, with 12% in the top ten. The specimen was peripheral blood. Receptor source: an elderly man with acute or convalescent COVID-19.

In its sample, this clone was seen a few times. The rearrangement joins TRBV5-5 to TRBJ1-5; 11 bases match TRBD1. CDR1 is SGHKS and CDR2 is YYEKEE in the germline V gene (reference sequence). The CDR3 is 16 residues long. V was clipped by 4 bases and J by 7 bases; unmatched bases: 10. CDR3 amino acids: CASSPAGTGGRQPQHF. As DNA, the CDR3 is TGTGCCAGCAGCCCGGCCGGGACAGGGGGTCGACAGCCCCAGCATTTT.

The V and J genes are TRBV5-6 and TRBJ1-3; D is undetermined. The CDR3 extends over 15 amino acids. V was trimmed by 0 bases and J by 0 bases, leaving 7 bases between them. Germline values: CDR1 SGHDT, CDR2 YYEEEE. CDR3 residues: CASSLGSLSGNTIYF. CDR3 coding DNA: TGTGCCAGCAGCTTGGGAAGCCTCTCTGGAAACACCATATATTTT.

This chain joins TRBV10-3 and TRBJ1-1, with no clear D. CDR3 length equals 15 residues. V was clipped by 0 bases and J by 5 bases, with 13 bases between them. The germline V gene encodes CDR1 ENHRY and CDR2 SYGVKD. CDR3 bases: TGTGCCATCAGTGAGTCGAATTTGGGAGGTACTGAAGCTTTCTTT. It specifies CAISESNLGGTEAFF.

This clone appeared a single time. The gene calls are TRBV27 and TRBJ2-7, with 8 bases identical to TRBD1. Unmatched junction bases numbered 12, after V lost 5 bases and J lost 3 bases. Germline-derived CDR1 and CDR2 are MNHEY and SMNVEV (reference sequence). This CDR3 has 16 amino acids. Written as DNA, the CDR3 is TGTGCCAGCAGTCCCTTGACCGGGACAGGAATCTACGAGCAGTACTTC. It is translated as CASSPLTGTGIYEQYF.

This clone was observed a single time. This sequence joins TRBV7-9 and TRBJ1-5; possible D gene TRBD1, 5 bases. The V gene lost 3 bases and the J gene lost 4 bases, with 16 bases spanning the gap. The CDR3 spans 16 residues. CDR1 and CDR2 (germline): SEHNR, FQNEAQ (reference sequence). CDR3 coding DNA: TGTGCCAGCAGCTTCACCGCCGGGGGGGTGAATCAGCCCCAGCATTTT. Its protein product is CASSFTAGGVNQPQHF.

The chain uses TRBV6-7 and TRBJ2-1; 10 bases are a match to TRBD1. TRBV6-7 falls under the ORF class, with uncertain function. V lost 4 bases, J lost 4 bases, and 7 bases stayed unmatched. This CDR3 comprises 16 residues. For the CDR3, the DNA is TGTGCCAGCAGTTTCCCCCGGGACAGGGGTTACAATGAGCAGTTCTTC. It codes for CASSFPRDRGYNEQFF.

The V call is TRBV5-4, the J call TRBJ1-5; TRBD1 might be the D (6 bases). V gave up 4 bases and J gave up 3 bases, with 11 bases separating them. Germline CDR1 and CDR2: SGHNT and YYREEE (reference sequence). This CDR3 region has 14 residues. Here the CDR3 DNA reads TGTGCCAGCAGCCCGGACAGCTCCAATCAGCCCCAGCATTTT. As protein: CASSPDSSNQPQHF.

J is TRBJ1-1 and V is TRBV6-5, with D hard to call. Per germline, CDR1 MNHEY and CDR2 SVGAGI. The CDR3 covers 16 residues. V was cut by 1 base and J by 1 base, with 13 bases left in between. CDR3 protein: CASSYWAGRKNTEAFF. The CDR3, as DNA: TGTGCCAGCAGTTACTGGGCAGGAAGAAAGAACACTGAAGCTTTCTTT.

This clone was picked up one time. The chain couples TRBV4-1 to TRBJ2-7, with 10 bases lining up with TRBD2. The CDR3 runs to 17 residues. CDR1 is MGHRA and CDR2 is YSYEKL in the germline V gene. The junction had 11 bases not matched to a gene; V was cut back by 3 bases and J by 3 bases. DNA for the CDR3: TGCGCCAGCAGCCACGCTTTAGCGGGGGGCAAGGACTACGAGCAGTACTTC. It translates to CASSHALAGGKDYEQYF.

The rearrangement links TRBV28 to TRBJ2-7, with TRBD2 identical over 12 bases. The J segment lost 5 bases and the V segment lost 5 bases, leaving 7 bases of the junction unmatched. CDR3 length: 15 amino acids. The germline V gene encodes CDR1 MDHEN and CDR2 SYDVKM. The CDR3 bases are TGTGCCAGCAGTCCGGGACTAGCGGGTCGAGACGAGCAGTACTTC. Protein sequence: CASSPGLAGRDEQYF.

V is TRBV2 and J is TRBJ1-1; 9 bases agree with TRBD1. This CDR3 is 13 amino acids long. Germline V gene data show CDR1 as SNHLY and CDR2 as FYNNEI. With V trimmed by 6 bases and J by 7 bases, 6 bases remained unmatched. CDR3 region: CASSRDREVEAFF. The CDR3 DNA sequence: TGTGCCAGCAGCCGGGACAGGGAAGTTGAAGCTTTCTTT.

The chain combines TRBV25-1 with TRBJ2-7; 9 bases match TRBD1. The CDR3 contains 16 residues. The V gene's germline CDR1 is MGHDK and CDR2 SYGVNS. The J segment lost 2 bases and the V segment lost 3 bases, leaving 8 bases of the junction unmatched. CDR3 protein: CASSDWTGARTYEQYF. Here the CDR3 DNA reads TGTGCCAGCAGTGATTGGACAGGGGCACGAACCTACGAGCAGTACTTC.

The chain links TRBV11-2 to TRBJ1-5; possibly TRBD1 for D (5 bases). The CDR3 runs 15 residues. In germline, CDR1 is SGHAT, CDR2 FQNNGV. The V end was cut by 5 bases, the J end by 0 bases, with 11 bases between. The CDR3 bases are TGTGCCAGCAGCCTGGGGGGTTATAGCAATCAGCCCCAGCATTTT. The encoded protein is CASSLGGYSNQPQHF. Full variable domain (rest looked up from reference TRBV11-2 and TRBJ1-5): EAGVAQSPRYKIIEKRQSVAFWCNPISGHATLYWYQQILGQGPKLLIQFQNNGVVDDSQLPKDRFSAERLKGVDSTLKIQPAKLEDSAVYLCASSLGGYSNQPQHFGDGTRLSIL.

V usage is TRBV2 and J usage is TRBJ1-4; 9 nucleotides line up with TRBD1. This CDR3 has 18 amino acids. Germline loops: CDR1 SNHLY, CDR2 FYNNEI. V lost 4 bases to trimming and J lost 4 bases; unmatched junction nucleotides: 13. The CDR3 coding sequence is TGTGCCAGCAGTGTCCGGGACAGGGTTTATTCAGTTAATGAAAAACTGTTTTTT. It specifies CASSVRDRVYSVNEKLFF.

V and J are TRBV5-6 and TRBJ1-5, with 8 bases aligning to TRBD1. Per germline, CDR1 SGHDT and CDR2 YYEEEE. V was pared by 0 bases and J by 3 bases, with 2 bases of the junction left unmatched. The length of the CDR3 is 15 residues. CDR3 residues: CASSLAGGNNQPQHF. The CDR3 nucleotides read TGTGCCAGCAGCTTGGCAGGGGGCAACAATCAGCCCCAGCATTTT. Combining the CDR3 with reference TRBV5-6 and TRBJ1-5 gives the whole variable domain DAGVTQSPTHLIKTRGQQVTLRCSPKSGHDTVSWYQQALGQGPQFIFQYYEEEERQRGNFPDRFSGHQFPNYSSELNVNALLLGDSALYLCASSLAGGNNQPQHFGDGTRLSIL.

The rearrangement uses TRBV5-4 and TRBJ2-7; 13 positions agree with TRBD2. Germline CDR1 reads SGHNT; CDR2 reads YYREEE (reference sequence). The V gene end was trimmed by 6 bases and the J gene end by 5 bases; junction bases not matched to a gene: 17. This CDR3 has 18 amino acids. In nucleotides, the CDR3 is TGTGCCAGCACTCCAAGGACTAGCGGGAGTAAGGGGATCAACGAGCAGTACTTC. Translating gives CASTPRTSGSKGINEQYF.

This clone has just one count. The V call is TRBV4-2, the J call TRBJ1-4; D is possibly TRBD1 (5 bases). Germline V gene sequence: CDR1 LGHNA, CDR2 YNFKEQ. The CDR3 is made up of 16 amino acids. V was trimmed by 4 bases and J by 5 bases, leaving 17 bases between them. CDR3 residues: CASSPNSGTENEKLFF. The DNA for the CDR3 is TGTGCCAGCAGCCCCAATAGCGGGACGGAGAATGAAAAACTGTTTTTT.

This chain joins TRBV18 and TRBJ1-3; D is ambiguous. The germline V and J ends were trimmed by 3 bases and 0 bases, with 15 bases remaining between them. The CDR3 has 17 residues. Looked up from germline, CDR1 is KGHSH and CDR2 is LQKENI. CDR3 protein: CASSPTSPLRSGNTIYF. CDR3 DNA: TGTGCCAGCTCACCCACTTCACCTCTTCGCTCTGGAAACACCATATATTTT.

This clone has more than one count but fewer than ten. The rearrangement links TRBV11-1 to TRBJ2-2, with TRBD2 identical over 9 bases. V shed 10 bases and J 6 bases; nucleotides not matched to a gene: 12. Germline CDR1 and CDR2: SGHAT and FQDESV (reference sequence). The CDR3 contains 15 residues. The CDR3 region has the DNA TGTGCCACCCCCCGGCGGGGGGGCCGCCCCGGGGAGCTGTTTTTT. This translates into CATPRRGGRPGELFF.

V is TRBV6-5 and J is TRBJ2-5; TRBD2 might be the D (6 bases). CDR1 and CDR2 (germline): MNHEY, SVGAGI. Trimming removed 7 bases at V and 1 base at J, with 10 bases between. The CDR3 has 13 residues. In nucleotides, the CDR3 is TGTGCCAGCAATCGGGACTTCCAAGAGACCCAGTACTTC. Protein sequence: CASNRDFQETQYF.

The chain recombines TRBV2 with TRBJ2-7, with D possibly matching TRBD2 (6 bases). V was shortened by 6 bases and J by 7 bases, with 22 bases between the two germline ends. The germline gives CDR1 SNHLY, CDR2 FYNNEI. The CDR3 has 15 residues. CDR3 sequence: CASRATPGLQREQYF. CDR3 in DNA: TGTGCCAGCAGAGCCACCCCGGGACTTCAGAGGGAGCAGTACTTC. The full variable domain, in which reference TRBV2 and TRBJ2-7 provide the parts outside the CDR3, is EPEVTQTPSHQVTQMGQEVILRCVPISNHLYFYWYRQILGQKVEFLVSFYNNEISEKSEIFDDQFSVERPDGSNFTLKIRSTKLEDSAMYFCASRATPGLQREQYFGPGTRLTVT.

The gene calls are TRBV5-6 and TRBJ2-7, with TRBD1 matching 12 bases. The germline V gene encodes CDR1 SGHDT and CDR2 YYEEEE. This CDR3 comprises 15 residues. V shed 4 bases and J 2 bases; nucleotides not matched to a gene: 4. CDR3 sequence reads: CASSPGQGAAYEQYF. CDR3 coding DNA: TGTGCCAGCAGCCCGGGACAGGGGGCGGCCTACGAGCAGTACTTC.

V is TRBV19 and J is TRBJ1-5; tentative D call: TRBD1 (5 bases). Germline-derived CDR1 and CDR2 are LNHDA and SQIVND (reference sequence). CDR3 length equals 15 residues. V was shortened by 7 bases and J by 1 base, with 14 bases between the two germline ends. CDR3 nucleotide sequence: TGTGCCAGTATCTCACTCAGGACAAGCAATCAGCCCCAGCATTTT. As protein: CASISLRTSNQPQHF.

The sample holds one count of this clone. CDR3 in amino acids: CASSAGQPTNEKLFF. CDR3 coding DNA: TGTGCCAGCAGTGCCGGACAGCCAACTAATGAAAAACTGTTTTTT. The chain combines TRBV25-1 with TRBJ1-4; tentatively, D is TRBD1 (6 bases). Trimming removed 4 bases from V and 0 bases from J, with 9 bases in between. There are 15 residues in the CDR3. CDR1 is MGHDK, CDR2 SYGVNS, per germline.